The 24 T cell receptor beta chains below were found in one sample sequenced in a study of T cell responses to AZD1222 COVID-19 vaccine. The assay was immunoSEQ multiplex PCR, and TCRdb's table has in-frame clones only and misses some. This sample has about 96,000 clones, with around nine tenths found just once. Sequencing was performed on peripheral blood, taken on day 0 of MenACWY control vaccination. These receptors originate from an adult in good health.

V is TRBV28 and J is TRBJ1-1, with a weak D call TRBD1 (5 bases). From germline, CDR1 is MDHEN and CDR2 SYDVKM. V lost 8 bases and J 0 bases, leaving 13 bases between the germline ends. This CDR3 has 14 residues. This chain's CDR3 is CASLGGGVNTEAFF. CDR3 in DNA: TGTGCCAGCCTTGGGGGTGGGGTGAACACTGAAGCTTTCTTT.

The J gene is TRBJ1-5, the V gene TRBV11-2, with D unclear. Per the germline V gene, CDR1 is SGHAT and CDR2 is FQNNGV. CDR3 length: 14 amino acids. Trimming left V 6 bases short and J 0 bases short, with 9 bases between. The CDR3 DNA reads TGTGCCAGCAGTCCCATGGATAGCAATCAGCCCCAGCATTTT. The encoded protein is CASSPMDSNQPQHF.

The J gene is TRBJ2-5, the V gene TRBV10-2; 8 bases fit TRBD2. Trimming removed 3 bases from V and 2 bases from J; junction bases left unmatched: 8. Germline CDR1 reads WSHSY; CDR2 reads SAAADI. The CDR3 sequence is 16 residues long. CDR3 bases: TGCGCCAGCAGTGATTGGTTAGCGGGGACACAAGAGACCCAGTACTTC. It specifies CASSDWLAGTQETQYF.

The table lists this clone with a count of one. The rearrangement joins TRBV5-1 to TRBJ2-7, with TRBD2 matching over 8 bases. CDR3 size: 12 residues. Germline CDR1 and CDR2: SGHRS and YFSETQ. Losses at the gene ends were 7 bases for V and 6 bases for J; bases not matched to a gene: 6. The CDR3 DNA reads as TGCGCCAGCTCCGGGGGGGTGTCCGAGCAGTACTTC. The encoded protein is CASSGGVSEQYF. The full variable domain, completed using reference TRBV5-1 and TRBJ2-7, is KAGVTQTPRYLIKTRGQQVTLSCSPISGHRSVSWYQQTPGQGLQFLFEYFSETQRNKGNFPGRFSGRQFSNSRSEMNVSTLELGDSALYLCASSGGVSEQYFGPGTRLTVT.

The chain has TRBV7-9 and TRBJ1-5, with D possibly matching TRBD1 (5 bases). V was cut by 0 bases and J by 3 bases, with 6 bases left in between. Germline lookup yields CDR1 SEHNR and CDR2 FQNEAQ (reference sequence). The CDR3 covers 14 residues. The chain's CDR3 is CASSLADNNQPQHF. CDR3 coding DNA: TGTGCCAGCAGCTTAGCGGACAACAATCAGCCCCAGCATTTT.

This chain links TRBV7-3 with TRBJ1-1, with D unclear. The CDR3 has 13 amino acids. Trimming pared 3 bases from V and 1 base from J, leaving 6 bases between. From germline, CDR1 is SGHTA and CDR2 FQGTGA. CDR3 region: CASSLQSNTEAFF. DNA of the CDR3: TGTGCCAGCAGCTTGCAGTCGAACACTGAAGCTTTCTTT.

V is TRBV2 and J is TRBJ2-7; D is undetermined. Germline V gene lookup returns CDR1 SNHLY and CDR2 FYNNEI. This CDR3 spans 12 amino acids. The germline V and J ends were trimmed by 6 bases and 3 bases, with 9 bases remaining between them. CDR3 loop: CASRIDLYEQYF. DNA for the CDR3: TGTGCCAGCAGGATCGATCTCTACGAGCAGTACTTC.

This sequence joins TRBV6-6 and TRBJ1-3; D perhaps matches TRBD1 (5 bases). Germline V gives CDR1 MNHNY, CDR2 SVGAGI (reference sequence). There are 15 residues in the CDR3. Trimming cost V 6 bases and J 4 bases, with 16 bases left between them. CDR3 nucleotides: TGTGCCAGCAGATCCAGCGGGGCATTCGGAAACACCATATATTTT. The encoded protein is CASRSSGAFGNTIYF.

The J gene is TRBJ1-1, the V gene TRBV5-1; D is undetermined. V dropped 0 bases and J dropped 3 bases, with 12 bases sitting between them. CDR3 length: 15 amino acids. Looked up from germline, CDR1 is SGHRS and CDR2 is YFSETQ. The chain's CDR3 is CASSLGPGKDTEAFF. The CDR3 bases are TGCGCCAGCAGCTTGGGTCCGGGAAAGGACACTGAAGCTTTCTTT. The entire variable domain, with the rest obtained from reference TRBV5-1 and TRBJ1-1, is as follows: KAGVTQTPRYLIKTRGQQVTLSCSPISGHRSVSWYQQTPGQGLQFLFEYFSETQRNKGNFPGRFSGRQFSNSRSEMNVSTLELGDSALYLCASSLGPGKDTEAFFGQGTRLTVV.

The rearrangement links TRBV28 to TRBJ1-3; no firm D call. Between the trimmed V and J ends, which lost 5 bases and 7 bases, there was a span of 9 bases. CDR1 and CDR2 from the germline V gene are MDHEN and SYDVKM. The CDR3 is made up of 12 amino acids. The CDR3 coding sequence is TGTGCCAGCAGTCCGGGCCGGAACACCATATATTTT. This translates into CASSPGRNTIYF.

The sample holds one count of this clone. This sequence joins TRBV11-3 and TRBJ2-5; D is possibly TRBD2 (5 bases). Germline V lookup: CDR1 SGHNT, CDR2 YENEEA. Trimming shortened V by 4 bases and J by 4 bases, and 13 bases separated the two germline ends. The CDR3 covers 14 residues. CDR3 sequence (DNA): TGTGCCAGCAGCTCACCCCTAGCTGGAGAGACCCAGTACTTC. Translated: CASSSPLAGETQYF.

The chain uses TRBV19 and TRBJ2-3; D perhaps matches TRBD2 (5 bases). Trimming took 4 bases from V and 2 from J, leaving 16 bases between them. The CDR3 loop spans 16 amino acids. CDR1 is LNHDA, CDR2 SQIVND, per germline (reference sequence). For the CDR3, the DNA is TGTGCCAGTAGTAGACCCGCGAGAGGGATCACAGATACGCAGTATTTT. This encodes CASSRPARGITDTQYF.

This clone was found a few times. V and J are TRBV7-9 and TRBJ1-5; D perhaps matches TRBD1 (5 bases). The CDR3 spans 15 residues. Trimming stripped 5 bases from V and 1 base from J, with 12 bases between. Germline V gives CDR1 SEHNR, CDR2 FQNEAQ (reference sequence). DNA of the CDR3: TGTGCCAGCAGCCATGGGGGTCTCAGCAATCAGCCCCAGCATTTT. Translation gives CASSHGGLSNQPQHF.

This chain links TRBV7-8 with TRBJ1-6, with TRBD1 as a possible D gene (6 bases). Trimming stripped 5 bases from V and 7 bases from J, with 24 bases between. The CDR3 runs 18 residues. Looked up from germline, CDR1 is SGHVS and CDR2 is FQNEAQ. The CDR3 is CASSPRGGPQGGNSPLHF. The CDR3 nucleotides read TGTGCCAGCAGCCCGAGGGGGGGCCCCCAAGGTGGGAATTCACCCCTCCACTTT.

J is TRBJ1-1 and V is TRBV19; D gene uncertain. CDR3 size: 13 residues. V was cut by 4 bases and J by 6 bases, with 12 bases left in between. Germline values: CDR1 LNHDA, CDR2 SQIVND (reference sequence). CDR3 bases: TGTGCCAGTAGTACCATCCCAGTCGCTGAAGCTTTCTTT. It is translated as CASSTIPVAEAFF.

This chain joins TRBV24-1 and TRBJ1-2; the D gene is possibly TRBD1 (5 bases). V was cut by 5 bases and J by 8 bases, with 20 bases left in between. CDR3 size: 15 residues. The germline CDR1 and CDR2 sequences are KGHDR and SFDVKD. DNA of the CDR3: TGTGCCACCAGTGCCCGCTTCAGCCAGGGTGAGGGCTACACCTTC. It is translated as CATSARFSQGEGYTF.

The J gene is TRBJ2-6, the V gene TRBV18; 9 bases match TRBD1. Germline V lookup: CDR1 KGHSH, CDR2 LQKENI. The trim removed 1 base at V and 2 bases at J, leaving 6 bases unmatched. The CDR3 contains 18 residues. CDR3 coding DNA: TGTGCCAGCTCACCACTAGGGACAGGGAAAACTGGGGCCAACGTCCTGACTTTC. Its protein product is CASSPLGTGKTGANVLTF. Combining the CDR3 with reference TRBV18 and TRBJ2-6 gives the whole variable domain NAGVMQNPRHLVRRRGQEARLRCSPMKGHSHVYWYRQLPEEGLKFMVYLQKENIIDESGMPKERFSAEFPKEGPSILRIQQVVRGDSAAYFCASSPLGTGKTGANVLTFGAGSRLTVL.

The CDR3 loop is CASSPRQGEKLFF. DNA of the CDR3: TGTGCCAGCTCTCCCAGACAAGGGGAAAAACTGTTTTTT. The chain carries TRBV6-6 and TRBJ1-4; D unresolved. V was cut by 8 bases and J by 8 bases, with 15 bases left in between. Per germline, CDR1 MNHNY and CDR2 SVGAGI (reference sequence). The CDR3 contains 13 residues.

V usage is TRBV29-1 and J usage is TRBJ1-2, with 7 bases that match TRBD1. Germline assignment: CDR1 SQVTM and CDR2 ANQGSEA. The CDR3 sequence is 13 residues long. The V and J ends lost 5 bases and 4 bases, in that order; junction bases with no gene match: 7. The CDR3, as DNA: TGCAGCGTTCACCGGGACAGCCTCTATGGCTACACCTTC. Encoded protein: CSVHRDSLYGYTF.

Here the CDR3 DNA reads TGCGCCAGCGTCCGGGACAGGGGTCGATCACCCCTCCACTTT. It encodes CASVRDRGRSPLHF. This chain uses TRBV10-2 with TRBJ1-6; TRBD1 matches 10 bases. The CDR3 has 14 residues. CDR1 WSHSY and CDR2 SAAADI come from the germline V gene. The ends lost 8 bases at V and 10 bases at J; junction bases unmatched: 8.

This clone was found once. CDR3 bases: TGTGCCAGCAGCGGTCGTCGGGGCTACACCTTC. Protein sequence: CASSGRRGYTF. The chain recombines TRBV9 with TRBJ1-2; D ambiguous. The CDR3 consists of 11 residues. Between the trimmed V and J ends, which lost 3 bases and 8 bases, there was a span of 8 bases. The germline gives CDR1 SGDLS, CDR2 YYNGEE.

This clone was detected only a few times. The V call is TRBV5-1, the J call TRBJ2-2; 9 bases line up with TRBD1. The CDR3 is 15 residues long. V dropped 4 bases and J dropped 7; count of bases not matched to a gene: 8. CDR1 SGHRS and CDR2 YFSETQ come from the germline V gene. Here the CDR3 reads CASSLQGQGIGELFF. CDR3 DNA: TGCGCCAGCAGCCTACAGGGACAGGGCATCGGGGAGCTGTTTTTT. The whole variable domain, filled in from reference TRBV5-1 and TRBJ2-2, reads KAGVTQTPRYLIKTRGQQVTLSCSPISGHRSVSWYQQTPGQGLQFLFEYFSETQRNKGNFPGRFSGRQFSNSRSEMNVSTLELGDSALYLCASSLQGQGIGELFFGEGSRLTVL.

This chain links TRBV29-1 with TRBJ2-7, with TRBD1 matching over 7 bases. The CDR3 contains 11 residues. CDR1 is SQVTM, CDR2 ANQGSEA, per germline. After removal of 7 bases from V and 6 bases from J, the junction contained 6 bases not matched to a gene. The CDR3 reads CSDRTGFEQYF. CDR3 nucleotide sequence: TGCAGCGACCGGACAGGTTTCGAGCAGTACTTC.

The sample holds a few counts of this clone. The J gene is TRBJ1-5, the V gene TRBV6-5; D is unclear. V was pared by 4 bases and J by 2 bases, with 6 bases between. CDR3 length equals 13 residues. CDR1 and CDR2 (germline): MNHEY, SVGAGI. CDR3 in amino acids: CASSFTGNQPQHF. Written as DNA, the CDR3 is TGTGCCAGCAGTTTTACAGGCAATCAGCCCCAGCATTTT.